Shown below are 23 T cell receptor beta chains from a single sample sequenced in a study of T cells in Graves' hyperthyroidism and ophthalmopathy. Regions amplified from RNA transcripts were the TCR beta CDR3 regions. A set of HTBI primers served as the primers for a first-round RT-PCR of the TCR CDR3. One entry per CDR3 protein, called by TCRdb with MiXCR from the multiplex PCR reads. In the table there are approximately 210,000 distinct CDR3 sequences, roughly 18% of which are singletons. Source material: blood. These receptors all come from a man in his forties or fifties with Graves' hyperthyroidism.

The sample holds a few counts of this clonotype. The chain couples TRBV4-2 to TRBJ2-2; tentatively, D is TRBD2 (5 bases). V gave up 1 base and J gave up 5 bases, with 8 bases separating them. Germline CDR1 is LGHNA and CDR2 is YNFKEQ. The CDR3 covers 14 residues. The CDR3 coding sequence is TGTGCCAGCAGCCAAGTAGGAGGTACCGGGGAGCTGTTTTTT. Translating it yields CASSQVGGTGELFF.

This clonotype was seen ten or more times. This sequence joins TRBV7-2 and TRBJ2-1; no clear D. Germline V lookup: CDR1 SGHTA, CDR2 FQGNSA. The CDR3 spans 11 residues. With 3 bases removed from V and 9 bases from J, the gap between germline ends came to 6 bases. As DNA, the CDR3 is TGTGCCAGCAGCTTCGGGCTTGAGCAGTTCTTC. This gives the protein CASSFGLEQFF.

This clonotype was detected only a few times. This chain connects TRBV4-1 to TRBJ2-7, with 7 bases identical to TRBD2. V shed 6 bases, J shed 2 bases, and the junction held 10 bases outside the gene matches. The CDR3 loop spans 15 amino acids. The germline V gene encodes CDR1 MGHRA and CDR2 YSYEKL. The CDR3 region has the DNA TGCGCCAGCAGGCCCACCTGGCGGGAGACCTACGAGCAGTACTTC. Amino acid sequence: CASRPTWRETYEQYF.

The chain carries TRBV28 and TRBJ2-7, with 9 bases that match TRBD2. V was clipped by 6 bases and J by 3 bases; unmatched bases: 6. The CDR3 is made up of 14 amino acids. Germline V gene data show CDR1 as MDHEN and CDR2 as SYDVKM. This CDR3 reads CASRIAGEVYEQYF. In DNA form, the CDR3 reads TGTGCCAGCAGGATAGCGGGAGAGGTCTACGAGCAGTACTTC.

V is TRBV6-1 and J is TRBJ1-3; no clear D. Per the germline V gene, CDR1 is MNHNS and CDR2 is SASEGT. The CDR3 sequence is 14 residues long. Trimming removed 6 bases from V and 0 bases from J, with 9 bases in between. The CDR3 protein is CASSSGSSGNTIYF. The DNA for the CDR3 is TGTGCCAGCAGCTCTGGGAGCTCTGGAAACACCATATATTTT.

This clonotype has at least ten counts. The chain has TRBV12-3 or TRBV12-4 and TRBJ2-5, with 7 bases aligning to TRBD2. The V segment lost 4 bases and the J segment 2 bases; nucleotides outside the gene matches: 4. The CDR3 is made up of 14 amino acids. The CDR3 spells CASSWASGQETQYF. The DNA of the CDR3 is TGTGCCAGCAGTTGGGCTAGCGGACAAGAGACCCAGTACTTC.

As concerns this clonotype: The junction and the germline gene differ at one end; a read error may be behind it. The chain's CDR3 is CANSLRPGQETQYF. DNA for the CDR3: TGTGCCAACAGCTTACGCCCAGGTCAGGAGACCCAATACTTC. The chain employs TRBV11-2 and TRBJ2-5; D not resolved. This CDR3 is built from 14 residues. CDR1 and CDR2 from the germline V gene are SGHAT and FQNNGV.

This clonotype has only a few counts. The chain has TRBV10-3 and TRBJ1-2; 7 positions agree with TRBD1. Germline CDR1 reads ENHRY; CDR2 reads SYGVKD. The V and J ends lost 9 bases and 3 bases, in that order; junction bases with no gene match: 10. This CDR3 has 14 amino acids. In DNA, the CDR3 is TGTGCCATTTTCGACACCACAGGGGACTATGGCTACACCTTC. Its translation is CAIFDTTGDYGYTF.

As regards this clonotype: A read error may produce the germline difference seen at one junction end. The chain is built from TRBV11-1 and TRBJ2-2; either TRBD1 or TRBD2 may fit D (5 bases each). Germline-derived CDR1 and CDR2 are SGHAT and FQDESV (reference sequence). This CDR3 has 16 amino acids. The CDR3 DNA reads as TGTACCAGCAGCTTGGGGGTACTCGCGAACACCGGGGAGCCGTTTTTT. Translating it yields CTSSLGVLANTGEPFF.

This clonotype was recorded many times. The chain combines TRBV7-8 with TRBJ2-5; D remains ambiguous. Deletions cut 3 bases from V and 0 bases from J, with 5 bases between. Germline CDR1 SGHVS, CDR2 FQNEAQ. The CDR3 runs to 13 residues. DNA of the CDR3: TGTGCCAGCAGCTTCGGAGACCAAGAGACCCAGTACTTC. It translates to CASSFGDQETQYF.

This clonotype was counted ten times or more. This chain connects TRBV20-1 to TRBJ2-2; the D is unclear. The CDR3 has 13 residues. V gave up 4 bases and J gave up 1 base, with 7 bases separating them. The germline CDR1 and CDR2 sequences are DFQATT and SNEGSKA (reference sequence). CDR3 sequence (DNA): TGCAGTGCTATAAATCAGAACACCGGGGAGCTGTTTTTT. It codes for CSAINQNTGELFF.

This clonotype was recorded many times. This chain joins TRBV2 and TRBJ2-3; D unresolved. The CDR3 runs 13 residues. V shed 5 bases and J shed 2 bases, with 8 bases lying between them. Germline V gene sequence: CDR1 SNHLY, CDR2 FYNNEI. The chain's CDR3 is CASSPLSTDTQYF. Here the CDR3 DNA reads TGTGCCAGCAGTCCCCTGTCCACAGATACGCAGTATTTT.

This clonotype was seen many times. The V and J genes are TRBV2 and TRBJ2-1; the D gene is possibly TRBD2 (5 bases). This CDR3 is 16 amino acids long. In germline, CDR1 is SNHLY, CDR2 FYNNEI. Trimming took 6 bases from V and 6 from J, leaving 21 bases between them. In DNA, the CDR3 is TGTGCCAGCAGCGGCCTGTTTCTAGCTTGGGGCAATGAGCAGTTCTTC. It translates to CASSGLFLAWGNEQFF.

This clonotype showed up just a few times. The chain joins TRBV7-9 to TRBJ2-1, with TRBD2 matching over 13 bases. CDR1 SEHNR and CDR2 FQNEAQ come from the germline V gene (reference sequence). The CDR3 is made up of 16 amino acids. The J segment lost 4 bases and the V segment lost 5 bases, leaving 5 bases of the junction unmatched. CDR3 in amino acids: CASSRPGLAGYNEQFF. The CDR3 bases are TGTGCCAGCAGCCGACCGGGACTAGCGGGATACAATGAGCAGTTCTTC.

This clonotype was recorded at least ten times. This rearrangement joins TRBV11-2 to TRBJ2-1; 9 bases map to TRBD2. CDR1 and CDR2 (germline): SGHAT, FQNNGV. The CDR3 has 15 amino acids. The V and J ends lost 4 bases and 10 bases, in that order; junction bases with no gene match: 11. The CDR3 bases are TGTGCCAGCAGCTCCCTTGGGCGGGAGGGGCCGGAGCAGTTCTTC. This sequence encodes CASSSLGREGPEQFF.

The chain uses TRBV29-1 and TRBJ2-3; D is uncertain. CDR3 size: 16 residues. Germline CDR1 is SQVTM and CDR2 is ANQGSEA. The V and J ends lost 6 bases and 1 base respectively, with 20 bases between them. The CDR3 region has the DNA TGCAGCGTCGGCACCAACAGTTTCCGTGGCACAGATACGCAGTATTTT. Translation gives CSVGTNSFRGTDTQYF.

There are a few counts of this clonotype. V is TRBV6-5 and J is TRBJ2-5; 14 bases agree with TRBD2. The V segment lost 4 bases and the J segment 2 bases; nucleotides outside the gene matches: 6. The CDR3 spans 17 residues. Germline CDR1 and CDR2: MNHEY and SVGAGI. The CDR3 protein is CASSSRTSGRLQETQYF. CDR3 in DNA: TGTGCCAGCAGTTCCAGGACTAGCGGGAGGCTTCAAGAGACCCAGTACTTC.

The rearrangement uses TRBV28 and TRBJ2-3; perhaps TRBD2 as D (5 bases). This CDR3 comprises 15 residues. Germline CDR1 reads MDHEN; CDR2 reads SYDVKM. V lost 4 bases and J lost 4, with 15 bases in between. In DNA, the CDR3 is TGTGCCAGCAGTTCTGTCTTCGGGATTTCAGATACGCAGTATTTT. It codes for CASSSVFGISDTQYF.

This clonotype has only a few counts. This could be a read error, since a much larger clone is one nucleotide away. The chain joins TRBV11-3 to TRBJ2-2; 8 nucleotides match TRBD1. This CDR3 has 15 residues. Germline assignment: CDR1 SGHNT and CDR2 YENEEA. Here the CDR3 DNA reads TGTGCCAGCAGACCAGGGGGCTCTAACATCGGGGAGCTGTTTTTT. Its translation is CASRPGGSNIGELFF.

This clonotype has more than one count but fewer than ten. V usage is TRBV7-2 and J usage is TRBJ1-5, with D tentatively TRBD1 (6 bases). With 6 bases removed from V and 4 bases from J, the gap between germline ends came to 7 bases. In germline, CDR1 is SGHTA, CDR2 FQGNSA. This CDR3 contains 12 residues. The CDR3 nucleotides read TGTGCCAGCAGGCAGGGGAATCAGCCCCAGCATTTT. Translating it yields CASRQGNQPQHF.

This clonotype was recorded many times. CDR3 in DNA: TGTGCCAGCAGCCAAATTAGTGTGCAGATGAACACTGAAGCTTTCTTT. It yields the protein CASSQISVQMNTEAFF. The chain uses TRBV3-1 and TRBJ1-1; D is unresolved. CDR3 length: 16 residues. Germline assignment: CDR1 LGHDT and CDR2 YNNKEL (reference sequence). Trimming stripped 2 bases from V and 0 bases from J, with 13 bases between.

The gene calls are TRBV20-1 and TRBJ2-7; D uncertain. V was pared by 0 bases and J by 0 bases, with 3 bases between. The CDR3 is made up of 12 amino acids. Looked up from germline, CDR1 is DFQATT and CDR2 is SNEGSKA (reference sequence). The chain's CDR3 is CSARDGSYEQYF. CDR3 nucleotide sequence: TGCAGTGCTAGAGATGGCTCCTACGAGCAGTACTTC.

This clonotype has ten or more counts. V is TRBV30 and J is TRBJ2-1; D possibly corresponds to TRBD2 (5 bases). This CDR3 comprises 12 residues. Germline V gene lookup returns CDR1 GTSNPN and CDR2 SVGIG (reference sequence). V lost 0 bases, J lost 11 bases, and 11 bases lay in between. In DNA, the CDR3 is TGTGCCTGGAGTGTGGGAGATACCAAGCAGTTCTTC. It is translated as CAWSVGDTKQFF.